The source of this T cell receptor (beta chain) is a study of shared clonotypes between healthy human individuals. Regarding the study as a whole: Only blood was sampled; tissue repertoires likely differ. Sequencing depth was a factor that was expected to affect clonotype sharing among donors.

CDR3 length: 13 residues. Trimming removed 7 bases at V and 7 bases at J, with 16 bases between. Per the germline V gene, CDR1 is MDHEN and CDR2 is SYDVKM. Using immunoSEQ multiplex PCR, the repertoire was profiled, and TCRdb retains in-frame clones only, with some absent. Seen here are roughly 2,500,000 clones, 90% to 95% observed once, and the top ten hold approximately 0.36%. Turning to this clone: As yet, its antigen is unknown.

V usage is TRBV28 and J usage is TRBJ1-2; D is uncertain. Material: naive CD4+ T cells from PBMCs. Sample subset: CD45RA+ positively selected. This clonotype was obtained from a man younger than 35 in good health. Some clones in this sample may be carry-over from other donors' samples. CDR3 sequence reads: CASITPALGGYTF. The CDR3 DNA sequence: TGTGCCAGCATTACCCCGGCTCTAGGTGGCTACACCTTC.